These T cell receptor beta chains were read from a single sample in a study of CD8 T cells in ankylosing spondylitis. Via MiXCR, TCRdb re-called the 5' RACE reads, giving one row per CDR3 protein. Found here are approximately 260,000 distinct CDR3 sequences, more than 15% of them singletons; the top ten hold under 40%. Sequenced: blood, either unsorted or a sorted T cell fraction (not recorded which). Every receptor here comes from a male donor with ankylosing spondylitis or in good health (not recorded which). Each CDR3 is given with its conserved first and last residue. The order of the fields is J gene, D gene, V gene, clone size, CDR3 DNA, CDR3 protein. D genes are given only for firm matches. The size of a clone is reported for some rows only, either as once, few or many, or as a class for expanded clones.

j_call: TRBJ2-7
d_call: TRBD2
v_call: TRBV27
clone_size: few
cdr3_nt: TGTGCCACCGGGGGGGGGGGCTACGAGCAGTACTTC
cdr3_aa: CATGGGGYEQYF

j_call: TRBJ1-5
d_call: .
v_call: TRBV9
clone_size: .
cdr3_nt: TGTGCCAGCAGCGTAGTTCGGTGGGATCAGCCCCAGCATTTT
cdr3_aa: CASSVVRWDQPQHF

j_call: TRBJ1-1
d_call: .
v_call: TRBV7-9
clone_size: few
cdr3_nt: TGTGCCAGCAGCTTACCGCTGACAGGATCCACTGAAGCTTTCTTT
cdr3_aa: CASSLPLTGSTEAFF

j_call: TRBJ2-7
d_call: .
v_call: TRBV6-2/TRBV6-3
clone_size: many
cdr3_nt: TGTGCCAGCATTCAGGAGATGGGGGAGAGCCCCTACGAGCAGTACTTC
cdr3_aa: CASIQEMGESPYEQYF

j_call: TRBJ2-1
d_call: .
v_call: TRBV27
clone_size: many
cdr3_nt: TGTGCCAGCAGTTCCGAACTAGTTTTAAATGAGCAGTTCTTC
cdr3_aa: CASSSELVLNEQFF

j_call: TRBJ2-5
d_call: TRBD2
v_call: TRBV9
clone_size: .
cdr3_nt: TGTGCCAGCGGAGGACTAGTAGGAGAGACCCAGTACTTC
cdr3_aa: CASGGLVGETQYF

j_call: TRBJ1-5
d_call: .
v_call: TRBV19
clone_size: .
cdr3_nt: TGTGCCAGTAGTCCGAGGGACCTAGGGGGTCAGCCCCAGCATTTT
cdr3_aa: CASSPRDLGGQPQHF

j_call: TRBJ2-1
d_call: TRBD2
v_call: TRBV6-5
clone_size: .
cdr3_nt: TGTGCCAGCAGTTTAGCGGGAGGGCAATACAATGAGCAGTTCTTC
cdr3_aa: CASSLAGGQYNEQFF

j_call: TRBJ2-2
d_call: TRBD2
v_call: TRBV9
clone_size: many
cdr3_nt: TGTGCCAGCAGCGAGCCTACCTGGGATAGCGGGAGGGAGTACACCGGGGAGCTGTTTTTT
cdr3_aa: CASSEPTWDSGREYTGELFF

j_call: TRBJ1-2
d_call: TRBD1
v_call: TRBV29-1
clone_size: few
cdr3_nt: TGCAGCGTTGAAGTCAGGACAGGGAGATATGGCTACACCTTC
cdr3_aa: CSVEVRTGRYGYTF

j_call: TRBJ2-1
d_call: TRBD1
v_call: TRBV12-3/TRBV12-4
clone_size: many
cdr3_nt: TGTGCCAGCAGTTTTAGGGACAGAAGGGATGAGCAGTTCTTC
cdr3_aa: CASSFRDRRDEQFF

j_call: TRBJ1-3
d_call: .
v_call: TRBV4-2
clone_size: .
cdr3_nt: TGTGCCAGCAGCCAAGGGGCGGGTCGAGGTTATTACTCTGGAAACACCATATATTTT
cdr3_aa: CASSQGAGRGYYSGNTIYF

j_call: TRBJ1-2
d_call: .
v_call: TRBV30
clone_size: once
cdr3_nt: TGTGCCTGGAGCGGAGACGGACTCCCCACTTTTGGCTACACCTTC
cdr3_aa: CAWSGDGLPTFGYTF

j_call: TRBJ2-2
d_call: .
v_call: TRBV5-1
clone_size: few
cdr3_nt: TGCGCCAGCAGTCCCCCGATCGGGACAAACTCCGGGGAGCTGTTTTTT
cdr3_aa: CASSPPIGTNSGELFF

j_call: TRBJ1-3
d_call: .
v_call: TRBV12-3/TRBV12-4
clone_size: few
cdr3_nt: TGTGCCAGCAGTTCAGGGATCCCTGGAAACACCATATATTTT
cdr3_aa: CASSSGIPGNTIYF

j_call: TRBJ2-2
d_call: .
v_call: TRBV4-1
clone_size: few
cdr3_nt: TGCGCCAGCAGCCAAGATAATTCCCCCGGGGAGCTGTTTTTT
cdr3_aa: CASSQDNSPGELFF

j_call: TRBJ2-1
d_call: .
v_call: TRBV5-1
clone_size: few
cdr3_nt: TGCGCCAGCGGACCTTTTAGTAAGTCCTACAATGAGCAGTTCTTC
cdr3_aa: CASGPFSKSYNEQFF

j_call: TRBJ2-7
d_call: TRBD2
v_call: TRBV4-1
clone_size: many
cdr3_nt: TGCGCCAGCAGCCAGAGGACTAGCGGCCCCTACGAGCAGTACTTC
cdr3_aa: CASSQRTSGPYEQYF

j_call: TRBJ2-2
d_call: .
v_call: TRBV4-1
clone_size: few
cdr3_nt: TGCGCCAGCAGCCAAGTGGGACTCTATGCGGTCACCGGGGAGCTGTTTTTT
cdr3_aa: CASSQVGLYAVTGELFF

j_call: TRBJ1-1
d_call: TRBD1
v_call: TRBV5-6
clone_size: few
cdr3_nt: TGTGCCAGCGGGGACAGGGTGCACACTGAAGCTTTCTTT
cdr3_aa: CASGDRVHTEAFF

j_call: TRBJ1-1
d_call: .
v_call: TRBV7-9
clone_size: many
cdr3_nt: TGTGCCAGCAGCGGGTGGGGTAGCAACACTGAAGCTTTCTTT
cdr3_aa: CASSGWGSNTEAFF

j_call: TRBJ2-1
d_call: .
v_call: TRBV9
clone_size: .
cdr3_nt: TGTGCCAGCAGCGTCGAGAATTACAATGAGCAGTTCTTC
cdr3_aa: CASSVENYNEQFF

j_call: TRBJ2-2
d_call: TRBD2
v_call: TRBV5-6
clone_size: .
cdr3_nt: TGTGCCAGCAGCTTCGGGACTAGGGCTCCGAGGGAGCTGTTTTTT
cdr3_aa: CASSFGTRAPRELFF

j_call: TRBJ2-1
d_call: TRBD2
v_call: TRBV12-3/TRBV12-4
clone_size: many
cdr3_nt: TGTGCCAGCAGTAGCCCTAGCGGGAGCTCCTACAATGAGCAGTTCTTC
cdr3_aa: CASSSPSGSSYNEQFF

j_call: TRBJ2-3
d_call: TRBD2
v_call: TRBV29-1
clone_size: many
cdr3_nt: TGCAGCGTTGAAGGATTACTAGGGGAGGGTGCAGATACGCAGTATTTT
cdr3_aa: CSVEGLLGEGADTQYF

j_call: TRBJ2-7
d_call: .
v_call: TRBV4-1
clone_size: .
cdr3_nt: TGCGCCAGCAGCCAAGACAGGGGTTTGGGCTCCTACGAGCAGTACTTC
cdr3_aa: CASSQDRGLGSYEQYF

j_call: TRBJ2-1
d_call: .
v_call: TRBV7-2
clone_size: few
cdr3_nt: TGTGCCAGCAGCATCGGGACACTCTCCTACAATGAGCAGTTCTTC
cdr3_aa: CASSIGTLSYNEQFF

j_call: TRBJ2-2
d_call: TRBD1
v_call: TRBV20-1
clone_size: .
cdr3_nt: TGCAGTGCTACGAGGGGGCTAAGGACCGGGGAGCTGTTTTTT
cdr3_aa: CSATRGLRTGELFF

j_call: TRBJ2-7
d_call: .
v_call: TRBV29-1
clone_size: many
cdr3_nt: TGCAGCGTTGAAGGAGGGTCGAGCTCCTACGAGCAGTACTTC
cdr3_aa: CSVEGGSSSYEQYF

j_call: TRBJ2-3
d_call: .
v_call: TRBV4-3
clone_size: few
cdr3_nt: TGCGCCAGCAGCCAAGATGAGGGGGGAACAGATACGCAGTATTTT
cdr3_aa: CASSQDEGGTDTQYF

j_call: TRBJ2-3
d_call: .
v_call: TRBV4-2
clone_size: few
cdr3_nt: TGTGCCAGCAGCCAAGGCGGGCTAGCTACTTGGGATACGCAGTATTTT
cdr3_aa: CASSQGGLATWDTQYF

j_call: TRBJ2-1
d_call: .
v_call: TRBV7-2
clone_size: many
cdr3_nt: TGTGCCAGCAGCTTAGGACTGGCCAATGAGCAGTTCTTC
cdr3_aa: CASSLGLANEQFF

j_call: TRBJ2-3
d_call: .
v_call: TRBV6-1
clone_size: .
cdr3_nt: TGTGCCAGCAGTGAAATCGCGGGATCACGGGTAGATACGCAGTATTTT
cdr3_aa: CASSEIAGSRVDTQYF

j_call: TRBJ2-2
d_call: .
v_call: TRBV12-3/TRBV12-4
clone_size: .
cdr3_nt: TGTGCCAGCAGTCCGAGACAAGTCTTCGAGAACACCGGGGAGCTGTTTTTT
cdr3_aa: CASSPRQVFENTGELFF

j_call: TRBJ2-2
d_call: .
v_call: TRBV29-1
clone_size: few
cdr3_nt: TGCAGCGTTCTGGGAGACAGGCGGATAAAATGCACCGGGGAGCTGTTTTTT
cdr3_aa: CSVLGDRRIKCTGELFF

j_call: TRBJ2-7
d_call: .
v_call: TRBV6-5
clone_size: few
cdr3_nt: TGTGCCAGCAGTTATGAGCCTGGACAGCACGAGCAGTACTTC
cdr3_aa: CASSYEPGQHEQYF

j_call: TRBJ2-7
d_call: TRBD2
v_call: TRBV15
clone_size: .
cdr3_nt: TGTGCCACCAGCGGACTTAGCGGGAGACGTGAGCAGTACTTC
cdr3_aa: CATSGLSGRREQYF

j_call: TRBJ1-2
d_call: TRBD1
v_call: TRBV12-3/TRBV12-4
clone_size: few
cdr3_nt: TGTGCCAGCAGTCCCTCGACAGGGACAGTTGGCTACACCTTC
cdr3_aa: CASSPSTGTVGYTF

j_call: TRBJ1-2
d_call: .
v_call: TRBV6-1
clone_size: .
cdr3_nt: TGTGCCAGCAAACGCAGGGTTAACGCCTATGGCTACACCTTC
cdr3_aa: CASKRRVNAYGYTF

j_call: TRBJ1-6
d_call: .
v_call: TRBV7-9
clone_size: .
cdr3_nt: TGTGCCAGCAGCACAGAGGCCGCAGGATATAATTCACCCCTCCACTTT
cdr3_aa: CASSTEAAGYNSPLHF

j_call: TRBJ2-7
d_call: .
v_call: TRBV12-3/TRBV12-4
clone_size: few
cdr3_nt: TGTGCCAGCAGTTTACTGGCGAGCCACGAGCAGTACTTC
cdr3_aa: CASSLLASHEQYF

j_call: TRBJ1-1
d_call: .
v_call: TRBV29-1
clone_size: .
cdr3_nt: TGCAGCGTTGAAGGAGGGTTGGGGAGCACTGAAGCTTTCTTT
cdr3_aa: CSVEGGLGSTEAFF

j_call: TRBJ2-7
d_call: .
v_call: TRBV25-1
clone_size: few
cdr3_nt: TGTGCCAGCAGTGAATCCGGAGCGAGCTACGAGCAGTACTTC
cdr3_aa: CASSESGASYEQYF

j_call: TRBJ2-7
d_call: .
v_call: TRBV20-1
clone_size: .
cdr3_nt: TGCAGTGCTTTGTGGGGACCGAGTGGCGAGCAGTACTTC
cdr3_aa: CSALWGPSGEQYF

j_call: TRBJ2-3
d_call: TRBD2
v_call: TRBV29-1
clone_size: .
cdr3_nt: TGCAGCCTACGGGGAGTAGCGGGACACACAGATACGCAGTATTTT
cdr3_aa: CSLRGVAGHTDTQYF

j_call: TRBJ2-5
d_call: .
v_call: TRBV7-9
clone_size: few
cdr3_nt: TGTGCCAGCAGCTTATTCCGGGCAGGGGAGACCCAGTACTTC
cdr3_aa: CASSLFRAGETQYF

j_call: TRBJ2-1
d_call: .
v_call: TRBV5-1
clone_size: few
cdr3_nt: TGCGCCAGCAGCTTGTGGTCCCAGGGACCGGAGAATGAGCAGTTCTTC
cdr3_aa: CASSLWSQGPENEQFF

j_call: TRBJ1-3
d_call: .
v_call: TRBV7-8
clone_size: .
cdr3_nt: TGTGCCAGCAGCTTAGCAATGGGGGCCCCCTACTCTGGAAACACCATATATTTT
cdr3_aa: CASSLAMGAPYSGNTIYF

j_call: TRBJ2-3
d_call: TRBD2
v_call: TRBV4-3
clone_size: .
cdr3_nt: TGCGCCAGCAGCCAAGACGCCCAGCTAGCGGCGATCACAGATACGCAGTATTTT
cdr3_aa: CASSQDAQLAAITDTQYF

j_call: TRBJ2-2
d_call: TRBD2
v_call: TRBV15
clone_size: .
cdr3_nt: TGTGCCACCAGCAGTGCCGCGGGAGCACTGCCGGGGGAGCTGTTTTTT
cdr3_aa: CATSSAAGALPGELFF

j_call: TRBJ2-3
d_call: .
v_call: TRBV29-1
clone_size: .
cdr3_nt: TGCAGCGTTGAAGCTCCCTCCGAAATCACGCAGTATTTT
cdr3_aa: CSVEAPSEITQYF

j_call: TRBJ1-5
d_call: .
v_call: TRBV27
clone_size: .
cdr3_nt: TGTGCCAGCAGTCCTAGGGGAAATCAGCCCCAGCATTTT
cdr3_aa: CASSPRGNQPQHF

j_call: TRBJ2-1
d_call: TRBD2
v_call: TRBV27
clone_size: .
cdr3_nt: TGTGCCAGCAGTTTATGGGCTAGCGGGAGGGCCGGCAATGAGCAGTTCTTC
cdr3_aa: CASSLWASGRAGNEQFF

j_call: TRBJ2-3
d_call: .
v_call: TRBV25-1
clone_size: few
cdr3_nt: TGTGCCAGCACCGGGCCGGGGTACCGAGCGCAGTATTTT
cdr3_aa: CASTGPGYRAQYF